What follows are 17 T cell receptor beta chains derived from one specimen sequenced in a study of regulatory T cells in long-lasting Graves disease. Time point described: newly diagnosed GD, antithyroid drugs for less than 3 months. After RNA was extracted from PBMCs, the TCR library was made from it. CDR3-region Arm-PCR and iRepertoire HTBI primers produced the TCR beta libraries. One entry per CDR3 protein results from TCRdb running MiXCR on the multiplex PCR reads. The sample records 400,000 to 550,000 distinct CDR3 sequences, about 16% being singletons. These data are also associated with another study on T cells in Graves' hyperthyroidism and ophthalmopathy.

The sequences come from peripheral blood mononuclear cells (PBMCs), collected at new diagnosis, from a patient treated with antithyroid drugs. The receptors originated from a woman aged 25 to 39 with Graves disease.

The rearrangement links TRBV15 to TRBJ1-3; maybe TRBD1 (6 bases). The germline CDR1 and CDR2 sequences are LNHNV and YYDKDF (reference sequence). Trimming removed 8 bases from V and 0 bases from J, with 11 bases in between. This CDR3 spans 14 amino acids. In nucleotides, the CDR3 is TGTGCCACCCGTTCGGACAGCTCTGGAAACACCATATATTTT. It specifies CATRSDSSGNTIYF.

CDR3 sequence (DNA): TGTGCCAGCTCACCGGGGCGGGAGCAGTACGAGCAGTACTTC. Protein: CASSPGREQYEQYF. The chain employs TRBV18 and TRBJ2-7; 7 bases match TRBD2. Germline V CDR1 and CDR2: KGHSH, LQKENI. J lost 4 bases, V lost 3 bases, and 6 bases had no gene match. This CDR3 region has 14 residues. Using reference TRBV18 and TRBJ2-7 for the parts outside the CDR3, the full variable domain is NAGVMQNPRHLVRRRGQEARLRCSPMKGHSHVYWYRQLPEEGLKFMVYLQKENIIDESGMPKERFSAEFPKEGPSILRIQQVVRGDSAAYFCASSPGREQYEQYFGPGTRLTVT.

J is TRBJ2-2 and V is TRBV20-1; unclear D gene. CDR1 DFQATT and CDR2 SNEGSKA come from the germline V gene (reference sequence). Trimming took 0 bases from V and 6 from J, leaving 8 bases between them. The CDR3 totals 13 residues. CDR3 nucleotide sequence: TGCAGTGCTAGAGATACCTGGGCCGGGGAGCTGTTTTTT. Translation: CSARDTWAGELFF.

This clonotype has just one count. This chain connects TRBV27 to TRBJ2-5, with D perhaps matching TRBD2 (5 bases). Germline CDR1 MNHEY, CDR2 SMNVEV (reference sequence). V shed 1 base and J shed 5 bases, with 14 bases lying between them. This CDR3 contains 15 residues. The CDR3 sequence is CASSLLGKREETQYF. The DNA for the CDR3 is TGTGCCAGCAGTTTATTGGGCAAGAGGGAGGAGACCCAGTACTTC.

This clonotype qualifies as medium-sized. V usage is TRBV28 and J usage is TRBJ2-5, with D unclear. In germline, CDR1 is MDHEN, CDR2 SYDVKM. The CDR3 contains 13 residues. The V and J ends lost 6 bases and 0 bases respectively, with 8 bases between them. DNA for the CDR3: TGTGCCAGCAGACATGGGCACCAAGAGACCCAGTACTTC. Translating gives CASRHGHQETQYF. Variable domain in full (rest from reference TRBV28 and TRBJ2-5): DVKVTQSSRYLVKRTGEKVFLECVQDMDHENMFWYRQDPGLGLRLIYFSYDVKMKEKGDIPEGYSVSREKKERFSLILESASTNQTSMYLCASRHGHQETQYFGPGTRLLVL.

In its sample, this clonotype was seen many times. This chain links TRBV3-1 with TRBJ1-2, with no clear D. This CDR3 is built from 14 residues. Germline loops: CDR1 LGHDT, CDR2 YNNKEL (reference sequence). Trimming took 3 bases from V and 4 from J, leaving 12 bases between them. The CDR3 here is CASSQGSVIYGYTF. Written as DNA, the CDR3 is TGTGCCAGCAGCCAGGGAAGTGTCATCTATGGCTACACCTTC.

The V gene is TRBV5-1, the J gene TRBJ2-4, with TRBD2 identical over 8 bases. V trimming: 3 bases; J trimming: 0 bases; junction bases outside the gene matches: 2. The CDR3 is made up of 15 amino acids. Per germline, CDR1 SGHRS and CDR2 YFSETQ. The CDR3 DNA reads TGCGCCAGCAGCTCGGCGGGGGGAGCCAAAAACATTCAGTACTTC. Amino acid sequence: CASSSAGGAKNIQYF.

This clonotype appeared many times. The chain combines TRBV6-5 with TRBJ2-5; D might be TRBD2 (6 bases). From germline, CDR1 is MNHEY and CDR2 SVGAGI. The CDR3 runs 17 residues. The V gene lost 0 bases and the J gene lost 2 bases, with 16 bases spanning the gap. As DNA, the CDR3 is TGTGCCAGCAGTTACTCGAAGAGGAGGGGATGGCAAGAGACCCAGTACTTC. It specifies CASSYSKRRGWQETQYF.

The chain is built from TRBV24-1 and TRBJ2-3; TRBD1 agrees at 7 bases. The germline CDR1 and CDR2 sequences are KGHDR and SFDVKD. The CDR3 extends over 14 amino acids. V lost 9 bases to trimming and J lost 6 bases; unmatched junction nucleotides: 11. In nucleotides, the CDR3 is TGTGCCACCGGGAAGGACAGGACGGGGGATACGCAGTATTTT. Translated, it gives CATGKDRTGDTQYF.

The rearrangement uses TRBV28 and TRBJ2-3; D may be TRBD2 (5 bases). The germline V gene encodes CDR1 MDHEN and CDR2 SYDVKM. CDR3 length: 15 amino acids. V was pared by 6 bases and J by 1 base, with 14 bases between. This CDR3 is CASRSRDLGTDTQYF. The CDR3 nucleotides are TGTGCCAGCAGGTCCCGGGATCTTGGCACAGATACGCAGTATTTT.

This clonotype has at least ten counts. The J gene is TRBJ2-2, the V gene TRBV29-1; TRBD1 matches at 8 bases. Germline loops: CDR1 SQVTM, CDR2 ANQGSEA. CDR3 length equals 16 residues. The junction had 6 bases not matched to a gene; V was cut back by 0 bases and J by 3 bases. In DNA, the CDR3 is TGCAGCGTTGAAGAGCCCAGGGGGCGTTACACCGGGGAGCTGTTTTTT. Translation: CSVEEPRGRYTGELFF.

This clonotype was counted at least ten times. The V call is TRBV12-5, the J call TRBJ2-7, with D possibly TRBD1 on 6 matching bases. Trimming removed 5 bases at V and 4 bases at J, with 12 bases between. The V gene's germline CDR1 is LGHNT and CDR2 FRNRAP. CDR3 length: 13 residues. The CDR3 DNA follows: TGTGCTAGTGGTCCGGGCACAGGGTACGAGCAGTACTTC. This gives the protein CASGPGTGYEQYF.

The rearrangement uses TRBV19 and TRBJ1-3; D unresolved. Germline CDR1 reads LNHDA; CDR2 reads SQIVND (reference sequence). The CDR3 loop spans 17 amino acids. V was cut by 6 bases and J by 0 bases, with 18 bases left in between. CDR3 in amino acids: CASRYQPGASSGNTIYF. The CDR3, as DNA: TGTGCCAGTAGATATCAGCCGGGAGCGAGCTCTGGAAACACCATATATTTT.

This clonotype was detected only a few times. This chain uses TRBV19 with TRBJ1-5; no firm D call. The CDR3 loop spans 18 amino acids. Germline V CDR1 and CDR2: LNHDA, SQIVND (reference sequence). V was cut by 0 bases and J by 0 bases, with 15 bases left in between. CDR3 amino acids: CASSIDGVGFYSNQPQHF. Written as DNA, the CDR3 is TGTGCCAGTAGTATAGACGGGGTTGGCTTTTATAGCAATCAGCCCCAGCATTTT.

A few counts support this clonotype. This chain joins TRBV2 and TRBJ2-5; possibly TRBD2 for D (7 bases). Deletions cut 6 bases from V and 3 bases from J, with 23 bases between. Germline-derived CDR1 and CDR2 are SNHLY and FYNNEI. The CDR3 covers 17 residues. CDR3 sequence reads: CASRSDVGGPPKETQYF. CDR3 nucleotide sequence: TGTGCCAGCAGGTCAGATGTGGGGGGGCCACCCAAAGAGACCCAGTACTTC.

There are many counts of this clonotype. The chain couples TRBV20-1 to TRBJ2-7; D may match TRBD1 or TRBD2 (5 bases each). Germline lookup yields CDR1 DFQATT and CDR2 SNEGSKA (reference sequence). Between the trimmed V and J ends, which lost 8 bases and 3 bases, there was a span of 14 bases. The CDR3 is made up of 12 amino acids. In DNA form, the CDR3 reads TGCAGTTTAGAGATGAGGGGCTACGAGCAGTACTTC. This sequence encodes CSLEMRGYEQYF.

The sample holds many counts of this clonotype. The V and J genes are TRBV20-1 and TRBJ2-5; 10 positions agree with TRBD1. This CDR3 is 16 amino acids long. Germline CDR1 is DFQATT and CDR2 is SNEGSKA (reference sequence). Germline trimming cut 1 base from V and 5 bases from J; bases unmatched to any gene: 10. CDR3 sequence (DNA): TGCAGTGCTAGAGCCCCCGGGACAGGGGAGCGTGAGACCCAGTACTTC. It translates to CSARAPGTGERETQYF.